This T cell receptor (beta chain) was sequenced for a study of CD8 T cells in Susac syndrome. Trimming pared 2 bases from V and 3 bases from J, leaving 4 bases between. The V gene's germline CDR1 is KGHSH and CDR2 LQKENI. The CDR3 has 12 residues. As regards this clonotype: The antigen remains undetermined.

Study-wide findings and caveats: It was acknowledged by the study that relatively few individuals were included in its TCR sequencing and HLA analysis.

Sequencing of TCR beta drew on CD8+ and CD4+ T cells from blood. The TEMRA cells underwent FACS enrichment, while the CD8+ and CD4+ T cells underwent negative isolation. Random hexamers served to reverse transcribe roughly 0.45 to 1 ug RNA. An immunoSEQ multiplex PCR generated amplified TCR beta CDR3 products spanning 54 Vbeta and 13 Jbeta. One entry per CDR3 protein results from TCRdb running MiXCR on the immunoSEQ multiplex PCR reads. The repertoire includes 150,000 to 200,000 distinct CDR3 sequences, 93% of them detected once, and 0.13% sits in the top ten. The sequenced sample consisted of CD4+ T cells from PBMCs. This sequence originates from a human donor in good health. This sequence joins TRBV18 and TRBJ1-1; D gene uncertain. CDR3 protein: CASSPDHTEAFF. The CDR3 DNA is TGTGCCAGCTCACCAGACCACACTGAAGCTTTCTTT. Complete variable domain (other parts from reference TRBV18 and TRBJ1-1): NAGVMQNPRHLVRRRGQEARLRCSPMKGHSHVYWYRQLPEEGLKFMVYLQKENIIDESGMPKERFSAEFPKEGPSILRIQQVVRGDSAAYFCASSPDHTEAFFGQGTRLTVV.